This T cell receptor beta chain is drawn from a study of response to subunit inactivated influenza vaccine. Notes on the study in general: Authors suggested seasonal influenza vaccinations each recruit few new T cells.

TCRdb reanalysed the RT-PCR reads using MiXCR and keeps one entry per CDR3 protein. The data show 700,000 to 800,000 distinct CDR3 sequences, around 20% seen once. Regarding this clonotype: As yet, its antigen is unknown.

V was trimmed by 4 bases and J by 0 bases, leaving 7 bases between them. Germline values: CDR1 SGHDN, CDR2 FVKESK. The CDR3 runs to 14 residues. The J gene is TRBJ2-1, the V gene TRBV14; no clear D. This clonotype originated in a man between 45 and 60 years old who received an inactivated influenza vaccine. The input for sequencing was PBMCs from blood, taken approximately 5 days after vaccination. The CDR3 DNA follows: TGTGCCAGCAGCCGGGTTTACTCCTACAATGAGCAGTTCTTC. It encodes CASSRVYSYNEQFF.